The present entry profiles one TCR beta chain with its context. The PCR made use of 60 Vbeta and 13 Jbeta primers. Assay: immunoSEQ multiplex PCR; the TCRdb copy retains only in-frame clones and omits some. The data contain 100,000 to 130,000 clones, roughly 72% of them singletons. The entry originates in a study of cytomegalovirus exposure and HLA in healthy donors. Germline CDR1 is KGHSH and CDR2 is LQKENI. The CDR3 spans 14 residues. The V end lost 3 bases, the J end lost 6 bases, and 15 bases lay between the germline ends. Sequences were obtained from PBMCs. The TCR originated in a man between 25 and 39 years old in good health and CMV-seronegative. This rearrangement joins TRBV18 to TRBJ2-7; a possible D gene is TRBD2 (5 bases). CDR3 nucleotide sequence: TGTGCCAGCTCACCCCCCGGCGGTCGGGGCGAGCAGTACTTC. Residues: CASSPPGGRGEQYF.